The 24 T cell receptor beta chains below come from one sample, sequenced in a study of beta chain features in type 1 diabetes. What was sequenced were expressed TCRB transcripts, since all of the isolated RNA had been reverse transcribed. Clones were read by immunoSEQ multiplex PCR, and TCRdb kept only the in-frame ones, dropping some. The data hold fewer than 250,000 clones, with over 65% observed a single time. Sequenced: naive CD4+ T cells from blood. The origin of the receptors is a man between 25 and 39 years old in good health.

This clone was seen only once. The chain uses TRBV30 and TRBJ2-7; 9 nucleotides line up with TRBD1. J gave up 7 bases and V 0 bases, and 13 bases lay outside the gene matches. The CDR3 has 16 residues. Per the germline V gene, CDR1 is GTSNPN and CDR2 is SVGIG (reference sequence). The CDR3 loop reads CAWSVNGQGLRREQYF. In DNA, the CDR3 is TGTGCCTGGAGTGTAAATGGACAGGGGCTTAGAAGGGAGCAGTACTTC. Looking up the rest from reference TRBV30 and TRBJ2-7 gives the full variable domain: SQTIHQWPATLVQPVGSPLSLECTVEGTSNPNLYWYRQAAGRGLQLLFYSVGIGQISSEVPQNLSASRPQDRQFILSSKKLLLSDSGFYLCAWSVNGQGLRREQYFGPGTRLTVT.

The chain joins TRBV6-5 to TRBJ2-3; D is unclear. Germline lookup yields CDR1 MNHEY and CDR2 SVGAGI. V was trimmed by 4 bases and J by 4 bases, leaving 18 bases between them. The length of the CDR3 is 16 residues. The CDR3 loop reads CASSLGLRHGPDTQYF. The CDR3, as DNA: TGTGCCAGCAGTTTGGGTCTTCGTCACGGCCCAGATACGCAGTATTTT.

V is TRBV7-2 and J is TRBJ2-7; no firm D call. The CDR3 has 15 amino acids. Deletions cut 2 bases from V and 1 base from J, with 12 bases between. Germline CDR1 and CDR2: SGHTA and FQGNSA. The CDR3 loop is CASSLSPGLSYEQYF. The CDR3 DNA reads as TGTGCCAGCAGCTTAAGCCCGGGCCTATCCTACGAGCAGTACTTC.

The V gene is TRBV11-2, the J gene TRBJ2-7; D not resolved. Looked up from germline, CDR1 is SGHAT and CDR2 is FQNNGV. This CDR3 is 15 amino acids long. V dropped 1 base and J dropped 5 bases, with 15 bases sitting between them. The CDR3 DNA is TGTGCCAGCAGCTTAGTCCCCGCGCTGAAGAACGAGCAGTACTTC. Its protein product is CASSLVPALKNEQYF.

This clone has only a few counts. The chain carries TRBV30 and TRBJ2-7, with no clear D. The CDR3 spans 12 residues. Trimming left V 0 bases short and J 5 bases short, with 8 bases between. CDR1 is GTSNPN, CDR2 SVGIG, per germline (reference sequence). Here the CDR3 reads CAWSVLVDEQYF. The CDR3 nucleotides read TGTGCCTGGAGTGTCTTGGTGGACGAGCAGTACTTC.

The chain employs TRBV5-1 and TRBJ2-5, with a possible D match to TRBD1 (5 bases). The V gene lost 2 bases and the J gene lost 2 bases, with 10 bases spanning the gap. This CDR3 is 14 amino acids long. The V gene's germline CDR1 is SGHRS and CDR2 YFSETQ. CDR3 nucleotide sequence: TGCGCCAGCAGCTTTCAGGGATATCAAGAGACCCAGTACTTC. Translated: CASSFQGYQETQYF.

On this clone: Mismatch with germline at one junction end may stem from a read error. The chain couples TRBV29-1 to TRBJ2-4, with D tentatively TRBD1 or TRBD2 (5 bases each). The germline CDR1 and CDR2 sequences are SQVTM and ANQGSEA. The CDR3 extends over 14 amino acids. As DNA, the CDR3 is TGCAGCGTCTCAAATAACGCAGGGAGCTCCCATGAGGACTTC. It codes for CSVSNNAGSSHEDF.

The rearrangement uses TRBV25-1 and TRBJ1-1, with D tentatively TRBD1 (5 bases). The V end lost 3 bases, the J end lost 5 bases, and 13 bases lay between the germline ends. The CDR3 runs to 14 residues. The V gene's germline CDR1 is MGHDK and CDR2 SYGVNS. The CDR3 sequence is CASSDRGTATEAFF. In DNA form, the CDR3 reads TGTGCCAGCAGTGATCGAGGGACGGCTACTGAAGCTTTCTTT.

This chain connects TRBV5-6 to TRBJ2-4; D gene uncertain. Germline values: CDR1 SGHDT, CDR2 YYEEEE. The CDR3 spans 16 residues. The V gene lost 2 bases and the J gene lost 0 bases, with 12 bases spanning the gap. The CDR3 loop is CASSFKSRTAKNIQYF. In DNA form, the CDR3 reads TGTGCCAGCAGCTTTAAAAGCCGGACAGCCAAAAACATTCAGTACTTC.

This clone was detected a few times. This specimen includes other DNA sequences encoding the same CDR3. J is TRBJ2-5 and V is TRBV30; unclear D gene. The CDR3 runs 12 residues. Trimming shortened V by 1 base and J by 4 bases, and 7 bases separated the two germline ends. Germline V CDR1 and CDR2: GTSNPN, SVGIG (reference sequence). CDR3 loop: CAWSAGGETQYF. The CDR3 coding sequence is TGTGCCTGGAGTGCAGGCGGAGAGACCCAGTACTTC. The entire variable domain, with the rest obtained from reference TRBV30 and TRBJ2-5, is as follows: SQTIHQWPATLVQPVGSPLSLECTVEGTSNPNLYWYRQAAGRGLQLLFYSVGIGQISSEVPQNLSASRPQDRQFILSSKKLLLSDSGFYLCAWSAGGETQYFGPGTRLLVL.

This chain uses TRBV11-2 with TRBJ2-1; D is unclear. The CDR3 is made up of 12 amino acids. V lost 5 bases to trimming and J lost 15 bases, with 17 bases between them. Per germline, CDR1 SGHAT and CDR2 FQNNGV. The CDR3 bases are TGTGCCAGCAGCGACGGGCCGGGCTTCCTGTTCTTC. Translating gives CASSDGPGFLFF.

The rearrangement uses TRBV28 and TRBJ2-1, with TRBD2 identical over 10 bases. This CDR3 spans 18 amino acids. Trimming at V came to 5 bases and at J to 0 bases, leaving 10 bases not matched to a gene. Germline assignment: CDR1 MDHEN and CDR2 SYDVKM. The CDR3 coding sequence is TGTGCCAGCAGTCACCTACTAGCGGGAAAGAACTCCTACAATGAGCAGTTCTTC. Protein: CASSHLLAGKNSYNEQFF. The whole variable domain, remainder taken from reference TRBV28 and TRBJ2-1, is DVKVTQSSRYLVKRTGEKVFLECVQDMDHENMFWYRQDPGLGLRLIYFSYDVKMKEKGDIPEGYSVSREKKERFSLILESASTNQTSMYLCASSHLLAGKNSYNEQFFGPGTRLTVL.

The chain combines TRBV29-1 with TRBJ2-3, with a possible D match to TRBD2 (5 bases). This CDR3 spans 13 amino acids. The V end was cut by 3 bases, the J end by 3 bases, with 10 bases between. Germline CDR1 reads SQVTM; CDR2 reads ANQGSEA. The CDR3 is CSVESAGTDTQYF. The CDR3 coding sequence is TGCAGCGTTGAGAGCGCGGGTACAGATACGCAGTATTTT.

The chain couples TRBV30 to TRBJ2-2; D might be TRBD2 (6 bases). CDR3 length: 13 residues. Trimming cost V 2 bases and J 6 bases, with 10 bases left between them. From germline, CDR1 is GTSNPN and CDR2 SVGIG (reference sequence). The CDR3, as DNA: TGTGCCTGGAGTCTGTCGGGAGCCGGGGAGCTGTTTTTT. Its protein product is CAWSLSGAGELFF.

V usage is TRBV27 and J usage is TRBJ2-6; a weak D match, TRBD1 (5 bases). V gave up 4 bases and J gave up 0 bases, with 13 bases separating them. The CDR3 is made up of 17 amino acids. Per the germline V gene, CDR1 is MNHEY and CDR2 is SMNVEV (reference sequence). CDR3 coding DNA: TGTGCCAGCAGTTCCCCGCAGGGTCGCTCTGGGGCCAACGTCCTGACTTTC. Residues: CASSSPQGRSGANVLTF. The full variable domain, with the rest looked up from reference TRBV27 and TRBJ2-6, is EAQVTQNPRYLITVTGKKLTVTCSQNMNHEYMSWYRQDPGLGLRQIYYSMNVEVTDKGDVPEGYKVSRKEKRNFPLILESPSPNQTSLYFCASSSPQGRSGANVLTFGAGSRLTVL.

The J gene is TRBJ1-2, the V gene TRBV30, with D possibly matching TRBD1 (5 bases). The ends were cut back, 0 bases at V and 6 bases at J, with 8 bases in the middle. The CDR3 runs to 12 residues. Per the germline V gene, CDR1 is GTSNPN and CDR2 is SVGIG (reference sequence). The CDR3 DNA follows: TGTGCCTGGAGTGTCGGGGGGAATGGCTACACCTTC. As protein: CAWSVGGNGYTF.

The chain is built from TRBV29-1 and TRBJ2-7; D tentatively fits TRBD1 or TRBD2 (5 bases each). V shed 0 bases and J shed 4 bases, with 10 bases lying between them. Germline lookup yields CDR1 SQVTM and CDR2 ANQGSEA. The CDR3 runs to 13 residues. CDR3 protein: CSVEDGTRYEQYF. Here the CDR3 DNA reads TGCAGCGTTGAAGATGGGACGAGATACGAGCAGTACTTC.

This clone was observed a single time. The chain recombines TRBV30 with TRBJ2-5; unclear D gene. The germline gives CDR1 GTSNPN, CDR2 SVGIG (reference sequence). This CDR3 has 12 amino acids. Trimming shortened V by 0 bases and J by 5 bases, and 7 bases separated the two germline ends. Written as DNA, the CDR3 is TGTGCCTGGAGTGTACACCCGGAGACCCAGTACTTC. Translating it yields CAWSVHPETQYF.

V usage is TRBV29-1 and J usage is TRBJ2-1; D may be TRBD1 (7 bases). With 3 bases removed from V and 4 bases from J, the gap between germline ends came to 25 bases. The germline gives CDR1 SQVTM, CDR2 ANQGSEA. The CDR3 has 18 amino acids. In DNA form, the CDR3 reads TGCAGCGTTGATAGGGGTGCCGGCGGGACAGTGGGTTACAATGAGCAGTTCTTC. Translating it yields CSVDRGAGGTVGYNEQFF.

This clone was picked up a small number of times. The chain has TRBV4-1 and TRBJ1-2; 7 nucleotides match TRBD1. With V trimmed by 1 base and J by 7 bases, 6 bases remained unmatched. Germline CDR1 reads MGHRA; CDR2 reads YSYEKL. CDR3 size: 14 residues. The CDR3, as DNA: TGCGCCAGCAGCCAAGCGGAGGGGGCGCGTGGCTACACCTTC. Translated, it gives CASSQAEGARGYTF.

The chain links TRBV10-3 to TRBJ2-3; D is perhaps TRBD2 (7 bases). The germline V gene has CDR1 ENHRY and CDR2 SYGVKD. The CDR3 runs to 18 residues. Between the trimmed V and J ends, which lost 0 bases and 2 bases, there was a span of 18 bases. This chain's CDR3 is CAISESRDYTGNTDTQYF. The CDR3 DNA follows: TGTGCCATCAGTGAGTCCCGGGACTACACAGGGAACACAGATACGCAGTATTTT.

The chain employs TRBV11-2 and TRBJ2-2, with 7 bases lining up with TRBD1. CDR1 is SGHAT and CDR2 is FQNNGV in the germline V gene. V gave up 5 bases and J gave up 5 bases; unmatched junction bases: 11. The CDR3 spans 16 residues. The CDR3 DNA reads TGTGCCAGCAGCCTCTTCGGACAGGTCGGGACCGGGGAGCTGTTTTTT. Translation gives CASSLFGQVGTGELFF.

The V and J genes are TRBV7-9 and TRBJ1-2; D unresolved. V lost 5 bases, J lost 4 bases, and 14 bases lay in between. Looked up from germline, CDR1 is SEHNR and CDR2 is FQNEAQ (reference sequence). The CDR3 contains 14 residues. The CDR3 nucleotides are TGTGCCAGCAGCCCCCTCGAGGGTAGCTATGGCTACACCTTC. Its protein is CASSPLEGSYGYTF. Supplemented by reference TRBV7-9 and TRBJ1-2, the full variable domain reads DTGVSQNPRHKITKRGQNVTFRCDPISEHNRLYWYRQTLGQGPEFLTYFQNEAQLEKSRLLSDRFSAERPKGSFSTLEIQRTEQGDSAMYLCASSPLEGSYGYTFGSGTRLTVV.

The chain recombines TRBV6-6 with TRBJ1-5; unclear D gene. Trimming removed 6 bases from V and 5 bases from J, with 8 bases in between. Germline-derived CDR1 and CDR2 are MNHNY and SVGAGI (reference sequence). CDR3 length: 12 residues. CDR3 sequence: CASRAGDQPQHF. CDR3 DNA sequence: TGTGCCAGCAGAGCCGGCGATCAGCCCCAGCATTTT.